This TCR beta chain was identified in a study of shared clonotypes between healthy human individuals (dated by TCRdb to 2019 to 2021). About the full investigation: A couple of women and a few men aged 18 to 49 years were included in the cohort. The study deeply sequenced blood TCR repertoires of about five healthy adults to estimate repertoire size and the extent of clonotype sharing between individuals. Different laboratories and diverse techniques were used to prepare libraries and sequence TCR repertoires, to increase sequencing depth and limit assay-specific biases. Per donor, leukapheresis produced somewhere between about 0.94 and 9 billion PBMCs. For each donor, CD4 naive and CD4 memory were each run on three plates, CD8 naive on two plates, and CD8 memory on one plate. The study at large found these results: Sampling was restricted to blood, and TCR repertoires in tissues likely differ from the TCR repertoires found in blood. Even with the large sequencing depth, rarefaction of the sorted-subset datasets indicated that sequencing was incomplete. When a few donors were compared, the shared fraction of clonotypes was about 5.4% for naive CD4, around 3.6% for naive CD8, about 2.4% for memory CD4, and 0.35% to 0.4% for memory CD8. Naive subsets generally had larger estimated clonotype richness than memory subsets did. Because the study included a small number of donors, the genetic and exposure-history diversity represented was limited. Based on pairwise subsampling, the degree of clonotype sharing among donors was expected to be affected by sequencing depth. Higher generation probabilities were observed for clonotypes shared by all four sorted-subset donors than for non-shared clonotypes.

Worth noting for this clone: What this receptor recognizes is not known. No much larger clonotype is one base removed from it; base qualities were not supplied.

Germline trimming amounts to 9 bases on V and 3 bases on J, with 6 as the count of junction bases outside the gene matches. The germline V gene supplies CDR1 ENHRY and CDR2 SYGVKD. The CDR3 spans 13 residues, from the cysteine through the phenylalanine. Of all the DNA, just the CDR3 is kept, 39 bases in frame from base 1. Using the deep immunoSEQ assay, multiplex PCR amplified TCR CDR3 regions from genomic DNA. Extracted genomic DNA from each cell subset was distributed evenly across all wells of several immunoSEQ 96-well plates, and each plate was treated as a replicate. For sorted subsets, 150 to 250 ng genomic DNA, equal to 30,000 or so T cell genomes, was loaded into each replicate PCR. The purified libraries were quantified using a Qubit 3.0 fluorometer, sized with a Bioanalyzer 2100, and then quantified again using the KAPA Library Quantification kit. A separate single-read 150-cycle Illumina NextSeq 550 flow cell was used to sequence each immunoSEQ 96-well plate. Per the source publication's procedure: The immunoSEQ output contained only junctional sequences without quality scores, so filtering could not match that applied to full-length reads. Sequences were annotated with PyIR, a Python wrapper for IgBLAST v1.9, using IMGT germline references to assign V/J genes and CDR3. Any read was removed if the V/J assignment was weak (E-value above 1e-6), the CDR3 was missing, or the read contained stop codons, out-of-frame junctions, or ambiguous translated residues. V3J clonotypes were defined as sequences sharing an identical inferred V gene, J gene, and CDR3 amino acid sequence. Percentage overlap between repertoires was calculated by dividing the number of shared unique clonotypes by the size of the smaller repertoire. Richness of each repertoire was evaluated using RTK rarefaction, the Chao1 estimator, and Recon v2.1 estimates of unobserved clonotypes. OLGA was used to compute generation probabilities for all TCRbeta clonotypes that the gDNA method yielded from a few donors. The source is immuneACCESS, and TCRdb retained only in-frame sequences with V and J called. Part of the clones is not carried over; for the studies checked, unresolved V genes explain less than half of this, and the remainder is unexplained. V, J and clone size reflect that table, while D and trimming were determined from the DNA. Across this sample there are some 740,000 clones, with approximately 92% seen only once. Jointly, the top ten make up about 24% of the sample.

CD8 naive samples were CD45RO-negative cells positively selected for CCR7, giving a CD45RA+CCR7+ population that excluded TemRA cells. The donors were healthy, HIV-negative adults who had no recently reported acute infections or vaccinations. All donors were Caucasian adults living in Nashville, Tennessee, USA. After blood collection by leukapheresis, PBMCs were isolated using Ficoll-Histopaque density gradient centrifugation and then cryopreserved in the vapor phase of liquid nitrogen. Purity and quantity of every magnetically sorted T cell population were checked by analytical flow cytometry. Genomic DNA was isolated from each sorted fraction and quantified by UV absorbance on a Nanodrop 2000c.

The chain is made from TRBV10-3 and TRBJ2-7; 9 nucleotides in the junction match TRBD2. The sample taken for sequencing was naive CD8+ T cells sorted from blood. The cell subset or site label corresponds to: CD45RA+CCR7+. The clonotype originates from a man aged 30 to 39 in good health. The DNA sequence is given as TGTGCCATTCGGACTAGCGTTGACTACGAGCAGTACTTC. Its protein product is CAIRTSVDYEQYF.